This T cell receptor (beta chain) was sequenced in a study of T cell responses to AZD1222 COVID-19 vaccine. Repertoires were generated with immunoSEQ multiplex PCR, while TCRdb's copy carries only in-frame clones and drops some. The sample includes roughly 260,000 clones, more than 80% of them seen just once. Comments on this clone: The target antigen is unknown.

The germline V gene has CDR1 LNHDA and CDR2 SQIVND (reference sequence). The CDR3 sequence is 13 residues long. The V and J ends lost 9 bases and 11 bases respectively, with 17 bases between them. Study outcomes and limitations: Repertoire sampling was restricted to post-peak T cell response timepoints.

This sample comprised peripheral blood, obtained on day 0 of AZD1222 vaccination. The receptor comes from an adult in good health. The chain combines TRBV19 with TRBJ1-6; maybe TRBD1 (5 bases). The CDR3 nucleotides are TGTGCCAGCACGGAAGGGGAAGGTCCACCCCTCCACTTT. Its translation is CASTEGEGPPLHF.